This entry lists 4 T cell receptor beta chains sequenced from one sample in a study of blood T cell repertoires in COVID-19. Here immunoSEQ multiplex PCR was the method, and the copy in TCRdb shows in-frame clones only, minus some. The sample contains tens of thousands of clones, 90% of which appear only once. Source material: peripheral blood. Receptors originate from a woman older than 75 with acute or convalescent COVID-19.

V usage is TRBV5-8 and J usage is TRBJ1-5; 7 nucleotides agree with TRBD1. Trimming cost V 1 base and J 0 bases; bases outside gene matches: 4. Germline V gene lookup returns CDR1 SGHTS and CDR2 YDEGEE. The CDR3 consists of 16 residues. The DNA for the CDR3 is TGTGCCAGCAGCTTGAAGACAGGGTTTAGCAATCAGCCCCAGCATTTT. It specifies CASSLKTGFSNQPQHF.

The chain uses TRBV4-1 and TRBJ1-2, with 7 positions matching TRBD1. The V and J ends lost 1 base and 5 bases, in that order; junction bases with no gene match: 10. Germline CDR1 MGHRA, CDR2 YSYEKL. This CDR3 is built from 16 residues. The CDR3 region is CASSQGGTVEVYGYTF. Written as DNA, the CDR3 is TGCGCCAGCAGCCAAGGCGGGACAGTGGAGGTGTATGGCTACACCTTC.

The chain couples TRBV7-3 to TRBJ1-1; D not resolved. Germline CDR1 and CDR2: SGHTA and FQGTGA. The CDR3 is made up of 13 amino acids. Trimming removed 5 bases from V and 6 bases from J, with 13 bases in between. The CDR3 coding sequence is TGTGCCAGCAGCCCCGGGGAGCTCTCTGAAGCTTTCTTT. Translating it yields CASSPGELSEAFF. The full variable domain, rest sourced from reference TRBV7-3 and TRBJ1-1, is GAGVSQTPSNKVTEKGKYVELRCDPISGHTALYWYRQSLGQGPEFLIYFQGTGAADDSGLPNDRFFAVRPEGSVSTLKIQRTERGDSAVYLCASSPGELSEAFFGQGTRLTVV.

This clone was counted only a few times. V is TRBV7-9 and J is TRBJ2-2; 7 positions agree with TRBD2. The CDR3 runs 16 residues. The germline gives CDR1 SEHNR, CDR2 FQNEAQ (reference sequence). The trim removed 2 bases at V and 1 base at J, leaving 4 bases unmatched. The DNA of the CDR3 is TGTGCCAGCAGCTTAATTCCTAGCGGGAACACCGGGGAGCTGTTTTTT. It encodes CASSLIPSGNTGELFF.